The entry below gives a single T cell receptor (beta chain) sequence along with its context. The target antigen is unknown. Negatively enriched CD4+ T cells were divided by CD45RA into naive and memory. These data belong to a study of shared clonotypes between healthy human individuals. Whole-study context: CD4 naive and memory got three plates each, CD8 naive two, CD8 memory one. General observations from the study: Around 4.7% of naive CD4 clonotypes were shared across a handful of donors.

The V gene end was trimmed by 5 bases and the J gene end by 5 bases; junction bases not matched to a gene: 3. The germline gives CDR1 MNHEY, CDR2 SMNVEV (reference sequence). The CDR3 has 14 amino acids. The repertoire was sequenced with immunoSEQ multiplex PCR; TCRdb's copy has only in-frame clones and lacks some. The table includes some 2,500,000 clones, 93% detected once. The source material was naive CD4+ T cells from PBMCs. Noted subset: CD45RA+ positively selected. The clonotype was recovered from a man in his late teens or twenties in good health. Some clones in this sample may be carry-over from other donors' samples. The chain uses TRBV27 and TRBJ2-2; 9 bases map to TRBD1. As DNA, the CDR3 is TGTGCCAGCAGTATGGACAGGGGAACCGGGGAGCTGTTTTTT. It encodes CASSMDRGTGELFF.